One sample yielded the 26 T cell receptor beta chains listed below, sequenced in a study of brain T cells in children with intractable seizures. Profiling relied on immunoSEQ multiplex PCR, and the TCRdb table lists in-frame clones only, not all of them. Counted here are tens of thousands of clones, roughly 92% occurring once; the ten biggest clones make up about 6.8%. This specimen was peripheral blood, taken at surgery. These receptors originate from a boy under 18 with focal cortical dysplasia and intractable seizures.

The chain joins TRBV5-5 to TRBJ1-1; no reliable D call. Looked up from germline, CDR1 is SGHKS and CDR2 is YYEKEE (reference sequence). Between the trimmed V and J ends, which lost 0 bases and 5 bases, there was a span of 14 bases. The CDR3 sequence is 15 residues long. This CDR3 reads CASSLGPPVRTEAFF. CDR3 nucleotide sequence: TGTGCCAGCAGCTTGGGCCCCCCGGTGAGAACTGAAGCTTTCTTT.

This clone came up once. This chain uses TRBV19 with TRBJ2-3; the match to TRBD1 covers 10 bases. The CDR3 is 18 amino acids. The trim removed 6 bases at V and 1 base at J, leaving 13 bases unmatched. Per germline, CDR1 LNHDA and CDR2 SQIVND (reference sequence). CDR3 DNA sequence: TGTGCCAGTAGGGGAAATTTTGACAGGGGGCAAGGCACAGATACGCAGTATTTT. This encodes CASRGNFDRGQGTDTQYF. The variable domain in full, with the rest retrieved from reference TRBV19 and TRBJ2-3, is DGGITQSPKYLFRKEGQNVTLSCEQNLNHDAMYWYRQDPGQGLRLIYYSQIVNDFQKGDIAEGYSVSREKKESFPLTVTSAQKNPTAFYLCASRGNFDRGQGTDTQYFGPGTRLTVL.

V and J are TRBV19 and TRBJ1-5; no definite D call. In germline, CDR1 is LNHDA, CDR2 SQIVND (reference sequence). The V gene lost 7 bases and the J gene lost 7 bases, with 11 bases spanning the gap. The CDR3 sequence is 12 residues long. The CDR3 reads CASILANQPQHF. The CDR3 nucleotides read TGTGCCAGTATTCTGGCGAACCAGCCCCAGCATTTT.

This clone showed up just a few times. The J gene is TRBJ1-1, the V gene TRBV4-2; the D gene is possibly TRBD1 (5 bases). Germline CDR1 reads LGHNA; CDR2 reads YNFKEQ. Trimming left V 0 bases short and J 0 bases short, with 14 bases between. This CDR3 has 17 amino acids. For the CDR3, the DNA is TGTGCCAGCAGCCAAGACTTAGAGGGACGCATGAACACTGAAGCTTTCTTT. As protein: CASSQDLEGRMNTEAFF.

The gene calls are TRBV7-6 and TRBJ2-3, with D unclear. The CDR3 runs 15 residues. V was trimmed by 5 bases and J by 2 bases, leaving 14 bases between them. CDR1 SGHVS and CDR2 FNYEAQ come from the germline V gene. CDR3 loop: CASSERAAITDTQYF. CDR3 DNA: TGTGCCAGCAGCGAAAGGGCAGCGATCACAGATACGCAGTATTTT.

The J gene is TRBJ1-4, the V gene TRBV5-5, with D tentatively TRBD1 (6 bases). The V end was cut by 4 bases, the J end by 10 bases, with 17 bases between. Germline-derived CDR1 and CDR2 are SGHKS and YYEKEE (reference sequence). CDR3 length: 14 amino acids. This CDR3 reads CASSLDQGRGKLFF. The CDR3 DNA sequence: TGTGCCAGCAGCCTCGATCAGGGGAGGGGAAAACTGTTTTTT.

The V and J genes are TRBV10-3 and TRBJ1-1; D might be TRBD1 (5 bases). The CDR3 extends over 15 amino acids. CDR1 and CDR2 from the germline V gene are ENHRY and SYGVKD. Deletions cut 5 bases from V and 3 bases from J, with 16 bases between. CDR3 nucleotide sequence: TGTGCCATCAGTTCCTCAGGGACGGGATACACTGAAGCTTTCTTT. Protein: CAISSSGTGYTEAFF.

The chain couples TRBV5-1 to TRBJ2-2; 7 bases align to TRBD1. The J segment lost 4 bases and the V segment lost 4 bases, leaving 4 bases of the junction unmatched. Germline V gene lookup returns CDR1 SGHRS and CDR2 YFSETQ. The CDR3 contains 14 residues. As DNA, the CDR3 is TGCGCCAGCAGCCCGACAGGGCGCACCGGGGAGCTGTTTTTT. Translated, it gives CASSPTGRTGELFF. Full variable domain (remainder filled in from reference TRBV5-1 and TRBJ2-2): KAGVTQTPRYLIKTRGQQVTLSCSPISGHRSVSWYQQTPGQGLQFLFEYFSETQRNKGNFPGRFSGRQFSNSRSEMNVSTLELGDSALYLCASSPTGRTGELFFGEGSRLTVL.

The J gene is TRBJ1-5, the V gene TRBV27, with a tentative D call TRBD1 (5 bases). In germline, CDR1 is MNHEY, CDR2 SMNVEV (reference sequence). V was pared by 2 bases and J by 1 base, with 9 bases between. This CDR3 spans 15 amino acids. The CDR3 DNA reads as TGTGCCAGCAGTTTAAGAGCAGGGAGCAATCAGCCCCAGCATTTT. As protein: CASSLRAGSNQPQHF.

CDR3: CASSPQTGNTIYF. The DNA for the CDR3 is TGTGCCAGCAGTCCCCAGACTGGAAACACCATATATTTT. This chain uses TRBV6-5 with TRBJ1-3, with D uncertain. The germline V gene encodes CDR1 MNHEY and CDR2 SVGAGI. The CDR3 runs to 13 residues. Trimming shortened V by 5 bases and J by 2 bases, and 7 bases separated the two germline ends.

The chain is built from TRBV5-4 and TRBJ2-5, with 8 bases fitting TRBD1. V lost 0 bases, J lost 2 bases, and 3 bases stayed unmatched. The CDR3 has 15 amino acids. The V gene's germline CDR1 is SGHNT and CDR2 YYREEE (reference sequence). As DNA, the CDR3 is TGTGCCAGCAGCTTGGTTGGGACAGGACAAGAGACCCAGTACTTC. Translated, it gives CASSLVGTGQETQYF.

The CDR3 coding sequence is TGTGCCAGCAGTGACCGACCCGGGACAGGTTTGAACACTGAAGCTTTCTTT. Translating gives CASSDRPGTGLNTEAFF. V gene TRBV6-4 combines with J gene TRBJ1-1, with 8 bases identical to TRBD1. The germline V gene has CDR1 MRHNA and CDR2 SNTAGT. CDR3 length: 17 residues. Trimming took 2 bases from V and 0 from J; bases not matched to a gene: 8.

This sequence joins TRBV3-1 (or the pseudogene TRBV3-2) and TRBJ2-1, with 10 bases aligning to TRBD2. V was pared by 11 bases and J by 0 bases, with 16 bases of the junction left unmatched. In germline, CDR1 is LGHDT, CDR2 YNNKEL (reference sequence). The CDR3 extends over 18 amino acids. The DNA for the CDR3 is TGTGCCGCCGCCGGCGGGCTAGCGGGGGTGGGCTCCTACAATGAGCAGTTCTTC. It translates to CAAAGGLAGVGSYNEQFF.

This clone was seen a single time. This chain joins TRBV5-6 and TRBJ1-3; D remains ambiguous. Germline-derived CDR1 and CDR2 are SGHDT and YYEEEE. This CDR3 is 15 amino acids long. Trimming took off 0 bases at V and 0 bases at J, with 7 bases between the two ends. The CDR3: CASSLEIASGNTIYF. CDR3 coding DNA: TGTGCCAGCAGCTTGGAGATCGCCTCTGGAAACACCATATATTTT.

The V call is TRBV10-2, the J call TRBJ2-2; no clear D. Germline-derived CDR1 and CDR2 are WSHSY and SAAADI. CDR3 length: 11 residues. V dropped 6 bases and J dropped 4 bases, with 3 bases sitting between them. The CDR3 region is CASSSTGELFF. CDR3 DNA sequence: TGCGCCAGCAGCAGCACCGGGGAGCTGTTTTTT.

The genes are TRBV9 and TRBJ2-1, with a weak D call TRBD2 (5 bases). The V end lost 0 bases, the J end lost 4 bases, and 20 bases lay between the germline ends. The germline gives CDR1 SGDLS, CDR2 YYNGEE. The CDR3 sequence is 18 residues long. In DNA, the CDR3 is TGTGCCAGCAGCGTAGTCGGAGGTGGTGCGCAGTCTTACAATGAGCAGTTCTTC. Translation: CASSVVGGGAQSYNEQFF.

The chain carries TRBV5-1 and TRBJ1-1; no clear D. The germline V gene has CDR1 SGHRS and CDR2 YFSETQ. CDR3 length: 14 amino acids. V dropped 7 bases and J dropped 4 bases, with 17 bases sitting between them. CDR3 sequence: CASAPGDLGTEAFF. CDR3 DNA sequence: TGCGCCAGCGCCCCCGGCGACCTGGGCACTGAAGCTTTCTTT.

This chain links TRBV5-5 with TRBJ2-2; TRBD1 or TRBD2 may be the D gene (5 bases each). This CDR3 comprises 15 residues. Germline V gives CDR1 SGHKS, CDR2 YYEKEE (reference sequence). V dropped 4 bases and J dropped 6 bases, with 16 bases sitting between them. The CDR3, as DNA: TGTGCCAGCAGCGGGAGTCAGGGATCCTCCGGGGAGCTGTTTTTT. It specifies CASSGSQGSSGELFF. Variable domain in full (rest from reference TRBV5-5 and TRBJ2-2): DAGVTQSPTHLIKTRGQQVTLRCSPISGHKSVSWYQQVLGQGPQFIFQYYEKEERGRGNFPDRFSARQFPNYSSELNVNALLLGDSALYLCASSGSQGSSGELFFGEGSRLTVL.

This chain uses TRBV18 with TRBJ1-2, with D maybe TRBD1 (5 bases). Germline V CDR1 and CDR2: KGHSH, LQKENI. The length of the CDR3 is 14 residues. The V end was cut by 3 bases, the J end by 5 bases, with 13 bases between. CDR3 protein: CASSPGQDGYGYTF. The CDR3 bases are TGTGCCAGCTCACCGGGGCAGGACGGATATGGCTACACCTTC.

The CDR3 nucleotides are TGTGCCAGCAGTTTGGGGGGGGCAAGTGTGAAGACCCAGTACTTC. It is translated as CASSLGGASVKTQYF. This chain uses TRBV28 with TRBJ2-5; TRBD2 might be the D (7 bases). CDR3 size: 15 residues. V was cut by 3 bases and J by 6 bases, with 17 bases left in between. Germline loops: CDR1 MDHEN, CDR2 SYDVKM.

The CDR3 nucleotides are TGTGCCAGCAGCCCGAGCGCGGCGGCGACGAACACCGGGGAGCTGTTTTTT. Amino acids: CASSPSAAATNTGELFF. This chain connects TRBV11-2 to TRBJ2-2; unclear D gene. Per the germline V gene, CDR1 is SGHAT and CDR2 is FQNNGV. V lost 5 bases and J lost 0, with 16 bases in between. The CDR3 is made up of 17 amino acids.

The V call is TRBV18, the J call TRBJ2-4; the D gene is possibly TRBD2 (5 bases). The germline V gene encodes CDR1 KGHSH and CDR2 LQKENI. CDR3 length: 13 amino acids. Trimming removed 3 bases at V and 8 bases at J, with 11 bases between. The CDR3 nucleotides are TGTGCCAGCTCACCTAGCGTTAACTACATTCAGTACTTC. This translates into CASSPSVNYIQYF.

Comments on this clone: This CDR3 fails to terminate in the conserved phenylalanine or tryptophan, so it likely reflects a read error. The rearrangement uses TRBV19 and TRBJ1-1; tentatively, D is TRBD1 (6 bases). The V and J ends lost 6 bases and 7 bases respectively, with 12 bases between them. This CDR3 contains 12 residues. The germline gives CDR1 LNHDA, CDR2 SQIVND (reference sequence). The CDR3 protein is CASSLGQIEAFL. The CDR3 DNA reads as TGTGCCAGTAGCCTCGGACAGATTGAAGCTTTCCTT.

V is TRBV5-5 and J is TRBJ2-7; D may correspond to TRBD1 or TRBD2 (6 bases each). Germline values: CDR1 SGHKS, CDR2 YYEKEE (reference sequence). The CDR3 extends over 14 amino acids. V lost 4 bases and J lost 3, with 14 bases in between. The CDR3 region has the DNA TGTGCCAGCAGCCCAGGGGACTTTTTCTACGAGCAGTACTTC. It encodes CASSPGDFFYEQYF.

The V gene is TRBV4-1, the J gene TRBJ2-3; tentatively, D is TRBD2 (6 bases). CDR1 and CDR2 (germline): MGHRA, YSYEKL. Trimming removed 2 bases from V and 2 bases from J, with 17 bases in between. The CDR3 length is 17 residues. The CDR3 DNA sequence: TGCGCCAGCAGCCAATACAAGGTAGCGGCCCTCACAGATACGCAGTATTTT. It codes for CASSQYKVAALTDTQYF.

This rearrangement joins TRBV6-5 to TRBJ2-7; 7 positions agree with TRBD1. Germline V gene data show CDR1 as MNHEY and CDR2 as SVGAGI. This CDR3 has 13 amino acids. J lost 0 bases, V lost 7 bases, and 3 bases had no gene match. In DNA form, the CDR3 reads TGTGCCAGCACCCCAGGGGGCTCCTACGAGCAGTACTTC. This sequence encodes CASTPGGSYEQYF.